A single sample is the source of the 19 T cell receptor beta chains below, sequenced in a study of OX40 agonist ivuxolimab in advanced cancers. TCRdb's table, derived via immunoSEQ multiplex PCR, lists solely in-frame clones and lacks some. The sample includes fewer than 20,000 clones, about 86% of them seen just once. The specimen was CD4+ or CD8+ T cells sorted from blood, collected in a trial of the OX40 agonist ivuxolimab. These receptors were collected from an adult with an advanced solid tumor such as melanoma, head and neck, liver or kidney cancer.

This rearrangement joins TRBV5-1 to TRBJ2-1; D could derive from TRBD1 or TRBD2 (9 bases each). The germline CDR1 and CDR2 sequences are SGHRS and YFSETQ. V was clipped by 0 bases and J by 7 bases, with 29 bases between them. The CDR3 has 20 amino acids. CDR3 in amino acids: CASSLVGQGSAGGLRNEQFF. Here the CDR3 DNA reads TGCGCCAGCAGCTTGGTCGGACAGGGGAGTGCGGGAGGGCTGAGAAATGAGCAGTTCTTC.

The V call is TRBV19, the J call TRBJ2-5; possibly TRBD1 for D (5 bases). V gave up 2 bases and J gave up 5 bases, with 15 bases separating them. The germline V gene has CDR1 LNHDA and CDR2 SQIVND (reference sequence). The CDR3 is 15 residues long. The CDR3 DNA sequence: TGTGCCAGTAGTATAATAGGACACCCAGGGGAGACCCAGTACTTC. Its translation is CASSIIGHPGETQYF.

The CDR3 here is CAWTAGYTGELFF. CDR3 nucleotide sequence: TGTGCCTGGACTGCGGGATACACCGGGGAGCTGTTTTTT. The V gene is TRBV30, the J gene TRBJ2-2; D is perhaps TRBD2 (6 bases). The germline V and J ends were trimmed by 4 bases and 3 bases, with 9 bases remaining between them. Germline values: CDR1 GTSNPN, CDR2 SVGIG (reference sequence). This CDR3 spans 13 amino acids.

The chain employs TRBV7-9 and TRBJ2-1; D unresolved. V was shortened by 2 bases and J by 10 bases, with 6 bases between the two germline ends. This CDR3 is built from 11 residues. The germline V gene has CDR1 SEHNR and CDR2 FQNEAQ (reference sequence). The DNA of the CDR3 is TGTGCCAGCAGCTTAAGTGGGGAGCAGTTCTTC. Its translation: CASSLSGEQFF.

J is TRBJ1-6 and V is TRBV7-9; 9 bases are shared with TRBD1. Germline assignment: CDR1 SEHNR and CDR2 FQNEAQ (reference sequence). The V and J ends lost 1 base and 9 bases, in that order; junction bases with no gene match: 4. The CDR3 extends over 15 amino acids. The CDR3 DNA is TGTGCCAGCAGCTTAGTTGGGACAGGGATTTCACCCCTCCACTTT. This translates into CASSLVGTGISPLHF.

The chain combines TRBV29-1 with TRBJ2-3; TRBD1 might be the D (5 bases). CDR3 length: 15 amino acids. Trimming pared 7 bases from V and 2 bases from J, leaving 19 bases between. Germline CDR1 SQVTM, CDR2 ANQGSEA. The CDR3 DNA is TGCAGCGCTTTAGGGGCCAATTCACCCACAGATACGCAGTATTTT. Translated: CSALGANSPTDTQYF.

The rearrangement links TRBV5-4 to TRBJ1-5; TRBD1 might be the D (5 bases). Trimming cost V 4 bases and J 4 bases, with 15 bases left between them. Germline assignment: CDR1 SGHNT and CDR2 YYREEE (reference sequence). The CDR3 sequence is 15 residues long. The DNA for the CDR3 is TGTGCCAGCAGCGTGGACACCACCGGGAATCAGCCCCAGCATTTT. It encodes CASSVDTTGNQPQHF.

J is TRBJ2-1 and V is TRBV6-6, with 8 bases matching TRBD2. The CDR3 consists of 15 residues. Looked up from germline, CDR1 is MNHNY and CDR2 is SVGAGI (reference sequence). V was pared by 7 bases and J by 5 bases, with 10 bases of the junction left unmatched. CDR3 region: CASNGGATSNNEQFF. For the CDR3, the DNA is TGTGCCAGCAACGGGGGGGCGACTAGCAACAATGAGCAGTTCTTC.

V usage is TRBV7-9 and J usage is TRBJ2-3, with D uncertain. V lost 8 bases and J lost 1, with 16 bases in between. The germline V gene encodes CDR1 SEHNR and CDR2 FQNEAQ (reference sequence). This CDR3 is 15 amino acids long. CDR3 in amino acids: CASRWLGFGTDTQYF. The CDR3 DNA sequence: TGTGCCAGCCGGTGGTTGGGATTCGGCACAGATACGCAGTATTTT.

The rearrangement uses TRBV7-6 and TRBJ2-3, with a weak D call TRBD2 (5 bases). Germline CDR1 SGHVS, CDR2 FNYEAQ. V lost 2 bases and J 1 base, leaving 13 bases between the germline ends. This CDR3 spans 16 amino acids. For the CDR3, the DNA is TGTGCCAGCAGCTTATCAGTCACAGCGGGCACAGATACGCAGTATTTT. This translates into CASSLSVTAGTDTQYF.

V and J are TRBV5-1 and TRBJ2-2, with D perhaps being TRBD1 or TRBD2 (5 bases each). V was trimmed by 0 bases and J by 3 bases, leaving 6 bases between them. Germline loops: CDR1 SGHRS, CDR2 YFSETQ. CDR3 length: 14 residues. The CDR3 coding sequence is TGCGCCAGCAGCTTGGGAGGGGACACCGGGGAGCTGTTTTTT. Encoded protein: CASSLGGDTGELFF.

The chain carries TRBV23-1 and TRBJ2-7, with a possible D match to TRBD1 (5 bases). TRBV23-1 is an ORF, and what it does is uncertain. The germline V and J ends were trimmed by 7 bases and 6 bases, with 19 bases remaining between them. This CDR3 is 14 amino acids long. The CDR3 reads CASTPGRVVAEQYF. Written as DNA, the CDR3 is TGCGCCAGCACTCCCGGCAGGGTAGTAGCCGAGCAGTACTTC.

The chain carries TRBV6-5 and TRBJ1-5; tentatively, D is TRBD1 (5 bases). V dropped 4 bases and J dropped 2 bases, with 15 bases sitting between them. CDR3 length: 16 residues. CDR1 and CDR2 from the germline V gene are MNHEY and SVGAGI. Here the CDR3 reads CASSSLSGDGNQPQHF. The CDR3 region has the DNA TGTGCCAGCAGTTCCCTCTCGGGGGATGGCAATCAGCCCCAGCATTTT.

J is TRBJ1-2 and V is TRBV25-1; no firm D call. Trimming pared 4 bases from V and 1 base from J, leaving 4 bases between. CDR3 length: 12 residues. The germline gives CDR1 MGHDK, CDR2 SYGVNS. The CDR3 sequence is CASSGNNYGYTF. The CDR3 DNA reads TGTGCCAGCAGTGGGAATAACTATGGCTACACCTTC.

The chain recombines TRBV28 with TRBJ2-7; TRBD1 is a possible D gene (5 bases). The V end was cut by 2 bases, the J end by 13 bases, with 18 bases between. The germline CDR1 and CDR2 sequences are MDHEN and SYDVKM. CDR3 size: 13 residues. CDR3 sequence (DNA): TGTGCCAGCAGTTTAGCCCGGATAGGGGCGGAATACTTC. Translation gives CASSLARIGAEYF. Complete variable domain (other parts from reference TRBV28 and TRBJ2-7): DVKVTQSSRYLVKRTGEKVFLECVQDMDHENMFWYRQDPGLGLRLIYFSYDVKMKEKGDIPEGYSVSREKKERFSLILESASTNQTSMYLCASSLARIGAEYFGPGTRLTVT.

V usage is TRBV7-9 and J usage is TRBJ2-7, with 10 positions matching TRBD1. The CDR3 consists of 13 residues. Germline values: CDR1 SEHNR, CDR2 FQNEAQ (reference sequence). After removal of 5 bases from V and 3 bases from J, the junction contained 1 base not matched to a gene. DNA for the CDR3: TGTGCCAGCAGCCGGACAGGGGGCTACGAGCAGTACTTC. Translated, it gives CASSRTGGYEQYF.

CDR3: CASSLGADPTYEQYF. DNA of the CDR3: TGTGCCAGCAGCTTAGGGGCGGACCCCACCTACGAGCAGTACTTC. J is TRBJ2-7 and V is TRBV11-2; D is ambiguous. Trimming left V 1 base short and J 2 bases short, with 12 bases between. The germline gives CDR1 SGHAT, CDR2 FQNNGV. The CDR3 runs to 15 residues. The variable domain in full, completed from reference TRBV11-2 and TRBJ2-7, reads EAGVAQSPRYKIIEKRQSVAFWCNPISGHATLYWYQQILGQGPKLLIQFQNNGVVDDSQLPKDRFSAERLKGVDSTLKIQPAKLEDSAVYLCASSLGADPTYEQYFGPGTRLTVT.

The chain recombines TRBV7-6 with TRBJ2-5; D is possibly TRBD2 (6 bases). In germline, CDR1 is SGHVS, CDR2 FNYEAQ. The CDR3 is 15 residues long. Trimming left V 5 bases short and J 2 bases short, with 15 bases between. The CDR3, as DNA: TGTGCCAGCAGCCCCGCCGGGGGACCTCAAGAGACCCAGTACTTC. Translation gives CASSPAGGPQETQYF.

The genes are TRBV28 and TRBJ2-3, with a weak D call TRBD1 (5 bases). V lost 7 bases and J 5 bases, leaving 10 bases between the germline ends. CDR3 length: 12 residues. Looked up from germline, CDR1 is MDHEN and CDR2 is SYDVKM. For the CDR3, the DNA is TGTGCCAGCAAAGGGGCTCTAGATACGCAGTATTTT. Its translation: CASKGALDTQYF.